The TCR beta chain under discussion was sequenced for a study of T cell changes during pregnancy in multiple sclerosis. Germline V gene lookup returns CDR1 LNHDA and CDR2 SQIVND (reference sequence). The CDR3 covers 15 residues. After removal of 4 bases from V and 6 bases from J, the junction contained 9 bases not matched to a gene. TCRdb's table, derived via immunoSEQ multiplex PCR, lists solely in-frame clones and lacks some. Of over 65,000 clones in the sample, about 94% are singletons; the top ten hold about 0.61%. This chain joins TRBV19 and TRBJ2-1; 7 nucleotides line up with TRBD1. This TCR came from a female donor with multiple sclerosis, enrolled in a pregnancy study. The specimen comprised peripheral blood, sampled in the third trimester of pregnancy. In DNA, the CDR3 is TGTGCCAGTAGTACAATGACAGGGTTTCGCAATGAGCAGTTCTTC. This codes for CASSTMTGFRNEQFF.